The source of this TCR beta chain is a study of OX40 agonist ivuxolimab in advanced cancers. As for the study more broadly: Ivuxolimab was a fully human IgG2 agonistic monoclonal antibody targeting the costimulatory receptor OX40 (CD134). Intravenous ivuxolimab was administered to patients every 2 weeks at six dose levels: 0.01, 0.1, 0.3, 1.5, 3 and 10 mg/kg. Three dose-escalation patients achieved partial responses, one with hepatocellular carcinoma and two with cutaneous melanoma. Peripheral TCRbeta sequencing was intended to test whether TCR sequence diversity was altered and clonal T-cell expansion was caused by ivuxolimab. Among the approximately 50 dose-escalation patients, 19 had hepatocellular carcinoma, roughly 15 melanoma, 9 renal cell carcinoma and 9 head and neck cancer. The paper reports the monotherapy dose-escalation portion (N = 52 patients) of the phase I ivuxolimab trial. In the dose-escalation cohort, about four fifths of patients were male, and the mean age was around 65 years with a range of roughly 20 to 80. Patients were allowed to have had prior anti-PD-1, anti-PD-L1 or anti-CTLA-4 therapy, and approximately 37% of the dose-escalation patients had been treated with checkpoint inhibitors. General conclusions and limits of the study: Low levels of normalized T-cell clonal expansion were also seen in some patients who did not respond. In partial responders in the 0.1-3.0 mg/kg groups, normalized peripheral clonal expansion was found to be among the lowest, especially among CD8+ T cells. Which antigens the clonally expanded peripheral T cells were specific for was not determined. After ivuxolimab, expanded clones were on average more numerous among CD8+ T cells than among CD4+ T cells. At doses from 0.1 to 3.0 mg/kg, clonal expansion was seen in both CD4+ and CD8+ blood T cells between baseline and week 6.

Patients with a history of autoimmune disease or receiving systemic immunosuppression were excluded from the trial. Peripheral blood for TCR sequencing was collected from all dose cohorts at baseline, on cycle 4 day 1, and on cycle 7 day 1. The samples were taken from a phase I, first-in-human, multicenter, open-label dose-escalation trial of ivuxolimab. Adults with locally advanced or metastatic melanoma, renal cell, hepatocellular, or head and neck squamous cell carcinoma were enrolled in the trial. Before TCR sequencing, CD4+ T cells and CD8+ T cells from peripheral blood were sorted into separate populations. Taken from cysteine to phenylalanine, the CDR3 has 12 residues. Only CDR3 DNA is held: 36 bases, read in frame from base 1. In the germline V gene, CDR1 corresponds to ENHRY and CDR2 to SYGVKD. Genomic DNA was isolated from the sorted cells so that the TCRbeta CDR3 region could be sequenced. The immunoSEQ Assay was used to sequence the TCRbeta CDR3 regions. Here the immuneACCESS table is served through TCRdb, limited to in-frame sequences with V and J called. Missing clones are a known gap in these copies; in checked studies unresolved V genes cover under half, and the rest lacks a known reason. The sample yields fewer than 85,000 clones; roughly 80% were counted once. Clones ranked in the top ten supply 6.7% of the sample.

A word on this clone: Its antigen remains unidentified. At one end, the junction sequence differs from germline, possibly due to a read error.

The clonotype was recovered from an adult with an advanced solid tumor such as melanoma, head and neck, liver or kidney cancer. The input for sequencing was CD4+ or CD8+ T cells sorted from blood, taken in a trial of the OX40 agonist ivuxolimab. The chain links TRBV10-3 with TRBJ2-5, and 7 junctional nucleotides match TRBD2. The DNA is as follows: TGTGCCATCAGTGAAGATGGGAGGGAAGAGAACTTC. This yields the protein CAISEDGREENF.